This TCR beta chain was identified in a study of T cells in Graves' hyperthyroidism and ophthalmopathy. For the study at large: Any treatment followed the collection of peripheral blood at initial diagnosis. General study findings and limits: Ophthalmopathy was identified by the model a median about 6.8 months ahead of onset. Blood shared most expanded thyroid clonotypes above 0.001.

The germline V gene encodes CDR1 DFQATT and CDR2 SNEGSKA (reference sequence). Trimming removed 1 base at V and 7 bases at J, with 14 bases between. This CDR3 is 13 amino acids long. The CDR3 regions of TCR beta were amplified from RNA transcripts. TCR CDR3 underwent first-round RT-PCR with the HTBI primer set. From the multiplex PCR reads, TCRdb called clonotypes with MiXCR, one entry per CDR3 protein. The sample records roughly 570,000 distinct CDR3 sequences, about a sixth being singletons. This clonotype was recorded many times. Its cognate antigen is unknown. The chain is built from TRBV20-1 and TRBJ2-7, with D perhaps matching TRBD1 or TRBD2 (5 bases each). The specimen sequenced was blood. This sequence originates from a woman aged 25 to 39 with Graves' hyperthyroidism. The CDR3 DNA sequence: TGCAGTGCTAGAGCTACGGGGCTGGGGGAGCAGTACTTC. Translated, it gives CSARATGLGEQYF.